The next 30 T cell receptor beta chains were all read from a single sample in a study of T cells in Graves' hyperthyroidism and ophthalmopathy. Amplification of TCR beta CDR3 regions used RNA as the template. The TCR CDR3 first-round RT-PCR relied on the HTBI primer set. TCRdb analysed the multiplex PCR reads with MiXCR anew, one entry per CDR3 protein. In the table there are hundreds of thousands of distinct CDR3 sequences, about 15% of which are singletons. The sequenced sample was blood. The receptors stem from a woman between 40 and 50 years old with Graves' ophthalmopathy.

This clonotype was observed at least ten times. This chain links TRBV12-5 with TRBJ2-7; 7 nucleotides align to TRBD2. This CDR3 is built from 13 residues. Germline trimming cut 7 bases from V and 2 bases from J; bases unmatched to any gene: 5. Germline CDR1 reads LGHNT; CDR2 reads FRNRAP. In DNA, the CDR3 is TGTGCTAGTGCCAAGAGCGGGACCTACGAGCAGTACTTC. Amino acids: CASAKSGTYEQYF.

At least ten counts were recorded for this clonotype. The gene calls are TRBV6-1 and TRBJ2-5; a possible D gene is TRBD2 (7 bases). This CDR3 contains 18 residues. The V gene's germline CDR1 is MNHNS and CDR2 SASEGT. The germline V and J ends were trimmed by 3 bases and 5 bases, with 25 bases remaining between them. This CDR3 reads CASSDPWGREGGGETQYF. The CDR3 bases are TGTGCCAGCAGTGATCCCTGGGGACGCGAAGGGGGGGGGGAGACCCAGTACTTC.

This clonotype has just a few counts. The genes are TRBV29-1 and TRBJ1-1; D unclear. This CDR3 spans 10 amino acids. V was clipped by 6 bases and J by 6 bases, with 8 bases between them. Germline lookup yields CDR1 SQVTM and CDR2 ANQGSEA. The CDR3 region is CSVSYAEAFF. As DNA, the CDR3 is TGCAGCGTGTCTTACGCTGAAGCTTTCTTT.

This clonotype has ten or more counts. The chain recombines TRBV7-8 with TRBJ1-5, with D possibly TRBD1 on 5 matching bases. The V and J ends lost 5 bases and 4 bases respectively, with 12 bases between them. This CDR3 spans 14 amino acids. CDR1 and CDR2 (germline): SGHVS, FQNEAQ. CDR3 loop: CASSLIRGNQPQHF. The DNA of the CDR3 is TGTGCCAGCAGCCTGATCCGGGGGAATCAGCCCCAGCATTTT.

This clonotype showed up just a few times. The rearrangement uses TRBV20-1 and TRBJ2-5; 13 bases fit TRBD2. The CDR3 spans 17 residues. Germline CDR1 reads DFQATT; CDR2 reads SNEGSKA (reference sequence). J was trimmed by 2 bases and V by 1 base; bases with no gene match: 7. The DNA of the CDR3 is TGCAGTGCTAGAGGGGGCACTAGCGGGAGGGGGCAAGAGACCCAGTACTTC. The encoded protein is CSARGGTSGRGQETQYF.

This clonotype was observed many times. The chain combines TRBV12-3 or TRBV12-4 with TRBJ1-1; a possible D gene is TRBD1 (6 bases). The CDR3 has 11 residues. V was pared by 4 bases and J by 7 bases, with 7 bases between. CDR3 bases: TGTGCCAGCAGTTCACAGGGTGAAGCTTTCTTT. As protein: CASSSQGEAFF.

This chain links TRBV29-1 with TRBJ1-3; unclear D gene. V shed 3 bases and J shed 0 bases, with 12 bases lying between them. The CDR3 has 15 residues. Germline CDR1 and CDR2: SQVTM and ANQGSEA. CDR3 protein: CSVDSDLTSGNTIYF. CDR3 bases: TGCAGCGTTGATAGCGACCTCACCTCTGGAAACACCATATATTTT.

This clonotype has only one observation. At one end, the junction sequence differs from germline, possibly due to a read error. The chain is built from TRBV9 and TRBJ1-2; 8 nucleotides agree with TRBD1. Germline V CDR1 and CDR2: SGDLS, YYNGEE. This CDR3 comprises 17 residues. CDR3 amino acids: CASNVGNDRGLVYGYTF. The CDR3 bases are TGTGCCAGCAACGTAGGCAACGACAGGGGACTAGTCTATGGCTACACCTTC. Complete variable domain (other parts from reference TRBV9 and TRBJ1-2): DSGVTQTPKHLITATGQRVTLRCSPRSGDLSVYWYQQSLDQGLQFLIQYYNGEERAKGNILERFSAQQFPDLHSELNLSSLELGDSALYFCASNVGNDRGLVYGYTFGSGTRLTVV.

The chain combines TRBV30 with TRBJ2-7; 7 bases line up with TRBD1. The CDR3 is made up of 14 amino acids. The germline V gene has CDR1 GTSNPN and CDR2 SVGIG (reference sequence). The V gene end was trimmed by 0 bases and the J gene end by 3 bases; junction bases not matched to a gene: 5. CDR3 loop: CAWSVGGPGYEQYF. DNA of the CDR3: TGTGCCTGGAGTGTAGGGGGCCCAGGCTACGAGCAGTACTTC.

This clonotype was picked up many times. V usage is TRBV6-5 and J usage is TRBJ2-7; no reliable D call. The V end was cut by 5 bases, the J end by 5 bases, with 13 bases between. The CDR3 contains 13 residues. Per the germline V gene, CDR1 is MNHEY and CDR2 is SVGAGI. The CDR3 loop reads CASSPSSGDEQYF. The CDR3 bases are TGTGCCAGCAGTCCGAGCTCTGGGGACGAGCAGTACTTC.

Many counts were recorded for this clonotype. In DNA form, the CDR3 reads TGTGCCAGCAGCTTATGGGGTCAGCAAGAGACCCAGTACTTC. Its protein is CASSLWGQQETQYF. The chain has TRBV11-2 and TRBJ2-5; no reliable D call. The CDR3 extends over 14 amino acids. Germline V CDR1 and CDR2: SGHAT, FQNNGV. V was clipped by 2 bases and J by 2 bases, with 9 bases between them.

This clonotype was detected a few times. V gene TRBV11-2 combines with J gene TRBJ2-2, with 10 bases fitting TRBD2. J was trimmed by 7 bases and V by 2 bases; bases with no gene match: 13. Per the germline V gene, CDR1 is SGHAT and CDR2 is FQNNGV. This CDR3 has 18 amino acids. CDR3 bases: TGTGCCAGCAGCTTAATCGGACGGCTAGCGGGAGCGGGCGGGGAGCTGTTTTTT. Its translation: CASSLIGRLAGAGGELFF.

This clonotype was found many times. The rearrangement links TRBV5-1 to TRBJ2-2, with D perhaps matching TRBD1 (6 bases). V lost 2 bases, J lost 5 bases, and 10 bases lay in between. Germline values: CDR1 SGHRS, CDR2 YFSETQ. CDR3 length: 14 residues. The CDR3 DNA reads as TGCGCCAGCAGCTTTCCTAGGGGGACCGGGGAGCTGTTTTTT. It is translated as CASSFPRGTGELFF.

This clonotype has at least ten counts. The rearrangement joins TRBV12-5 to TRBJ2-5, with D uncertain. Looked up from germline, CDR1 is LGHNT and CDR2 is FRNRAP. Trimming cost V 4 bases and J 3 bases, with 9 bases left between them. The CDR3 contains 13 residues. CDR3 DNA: TGTGCTAGTGGTTGGGCAGGCGAAGAGACCCAGTACTTC. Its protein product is CASGWAGEETQYF.

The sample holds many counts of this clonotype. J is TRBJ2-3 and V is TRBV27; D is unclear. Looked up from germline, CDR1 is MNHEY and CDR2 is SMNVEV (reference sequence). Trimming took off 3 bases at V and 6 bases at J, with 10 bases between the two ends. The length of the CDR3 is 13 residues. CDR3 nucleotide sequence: TGTGCCAGCAGTTTCCTAAACGAGGATACGCAGTATTTT. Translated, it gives CASSFLNEDTQYF.

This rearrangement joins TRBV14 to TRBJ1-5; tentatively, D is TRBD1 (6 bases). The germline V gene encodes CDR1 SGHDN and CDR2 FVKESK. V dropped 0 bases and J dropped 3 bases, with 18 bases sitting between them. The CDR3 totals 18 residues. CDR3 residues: CASSQDIGGERLNQPQHF. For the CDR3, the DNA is TGTGCCAGCAGCCAAGATATTGGGGGCGAGCGACTCAATCAGCCCCAGCATTTT.

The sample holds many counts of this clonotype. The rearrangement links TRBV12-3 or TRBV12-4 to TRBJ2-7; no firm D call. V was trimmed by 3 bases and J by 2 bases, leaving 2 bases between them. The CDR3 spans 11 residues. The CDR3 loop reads CASSLTYEQYF. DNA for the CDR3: TGTGCCAGCAGTTTGACCTACGAGCAGTACTTC.

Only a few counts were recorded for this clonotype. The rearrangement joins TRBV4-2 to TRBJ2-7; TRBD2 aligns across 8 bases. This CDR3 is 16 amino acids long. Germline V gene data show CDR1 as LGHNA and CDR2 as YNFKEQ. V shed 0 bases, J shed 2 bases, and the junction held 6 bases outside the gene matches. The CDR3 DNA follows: TGTGCCAGCAGCCAAGAAGGGGAAGCGGGGGCCTACGAGCAGTACTTC. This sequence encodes CASSQEGEAGAYEQYF.

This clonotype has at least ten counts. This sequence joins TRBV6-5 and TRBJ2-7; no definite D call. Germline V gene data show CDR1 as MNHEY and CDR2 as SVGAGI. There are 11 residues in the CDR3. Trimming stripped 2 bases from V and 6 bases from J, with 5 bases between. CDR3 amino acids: CASSYVSEQYF. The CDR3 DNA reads TGTGCCAGCAGTTACGTGAGCGAGCAGTACTTC.

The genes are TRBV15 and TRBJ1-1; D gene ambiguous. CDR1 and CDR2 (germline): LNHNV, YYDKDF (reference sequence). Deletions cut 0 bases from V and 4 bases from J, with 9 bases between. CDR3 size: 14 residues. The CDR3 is CATSRDQLGTEAFF. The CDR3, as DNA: TGTGCCACCAGCAGAGACCAGTTGGGCACTGAAGCTTTCTTT.

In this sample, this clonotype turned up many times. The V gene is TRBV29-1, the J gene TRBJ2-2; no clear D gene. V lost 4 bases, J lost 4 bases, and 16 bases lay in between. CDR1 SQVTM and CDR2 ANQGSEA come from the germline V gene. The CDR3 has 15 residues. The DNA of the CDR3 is TGCAGCGTTGCTATCGCAGGTAGTACCACCGGGGAGCTGTTTTTT. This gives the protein CSVAIAGSTTGELFF.

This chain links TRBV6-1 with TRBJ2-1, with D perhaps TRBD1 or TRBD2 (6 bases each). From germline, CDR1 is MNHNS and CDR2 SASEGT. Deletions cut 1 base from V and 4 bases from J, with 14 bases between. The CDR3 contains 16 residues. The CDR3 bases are TGTGCCAGCAGTGAAGAGGAGGGGGTGGGGTACAATGAGCAGTTCTTC. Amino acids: CASSEEEGVGYNEQFF.

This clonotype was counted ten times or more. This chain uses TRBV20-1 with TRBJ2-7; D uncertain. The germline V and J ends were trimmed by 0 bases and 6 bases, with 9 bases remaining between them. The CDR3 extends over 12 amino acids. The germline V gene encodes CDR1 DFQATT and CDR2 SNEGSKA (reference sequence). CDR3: CSAREAILEQYF. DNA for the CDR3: TGCAGTGCTAGAGAGGCCATCCTCGAGCAGTACTTC.

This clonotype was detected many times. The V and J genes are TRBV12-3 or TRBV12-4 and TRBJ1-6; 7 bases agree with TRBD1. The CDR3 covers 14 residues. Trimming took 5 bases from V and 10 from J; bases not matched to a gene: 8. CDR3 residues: CASSRDSSTSPLHF. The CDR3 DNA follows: TGTGCCAGCAGTCGGGACAGCTCGACCTCACCCCTCCACTTT.

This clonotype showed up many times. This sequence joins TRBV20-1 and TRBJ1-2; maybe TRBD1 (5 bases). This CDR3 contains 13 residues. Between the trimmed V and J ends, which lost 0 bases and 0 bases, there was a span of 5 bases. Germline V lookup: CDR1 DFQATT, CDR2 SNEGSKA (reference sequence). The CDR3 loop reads CSAREDTNYGYTF. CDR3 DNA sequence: TGCAGTGCTAGAGAGGACACTAACTATGGCTACACCTTC.

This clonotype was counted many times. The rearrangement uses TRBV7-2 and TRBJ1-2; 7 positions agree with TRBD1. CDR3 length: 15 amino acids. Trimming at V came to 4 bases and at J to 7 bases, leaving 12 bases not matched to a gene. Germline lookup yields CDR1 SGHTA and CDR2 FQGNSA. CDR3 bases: TGTGCCAGCAGCTCAGGGGGGGCCACGGCTTTTGGCTACACCTTC. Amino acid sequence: CASSSGGATAFGYTF.

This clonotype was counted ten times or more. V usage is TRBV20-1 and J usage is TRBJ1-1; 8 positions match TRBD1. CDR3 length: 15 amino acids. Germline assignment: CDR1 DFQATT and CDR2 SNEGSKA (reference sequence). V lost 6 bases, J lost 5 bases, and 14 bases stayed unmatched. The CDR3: CSAMAEGQGFTEAFF. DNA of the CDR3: TGCAGTGCCATGGCAGAAGGACAGGGTTTTACTGAAGCTTTCTTT.

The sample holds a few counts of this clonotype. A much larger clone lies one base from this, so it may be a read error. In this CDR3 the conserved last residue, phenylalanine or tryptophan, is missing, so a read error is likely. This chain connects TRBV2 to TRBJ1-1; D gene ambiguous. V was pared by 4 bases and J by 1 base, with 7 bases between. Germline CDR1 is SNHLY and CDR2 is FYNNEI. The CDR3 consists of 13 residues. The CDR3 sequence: CASSVDSNTEAFL. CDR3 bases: TGTGCCAGCAGTGTAGATTCGAACACTGAAGCTTTCCTT.

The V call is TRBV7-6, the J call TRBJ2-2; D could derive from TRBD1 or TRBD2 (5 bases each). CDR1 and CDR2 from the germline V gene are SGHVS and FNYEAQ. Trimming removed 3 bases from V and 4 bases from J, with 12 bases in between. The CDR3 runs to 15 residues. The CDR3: CASSFGGAGTGELFF. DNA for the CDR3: TGTGCCAGCAGCTTTGGTGGGGCGGGCACCGGGGAGCTGTTTTTT.

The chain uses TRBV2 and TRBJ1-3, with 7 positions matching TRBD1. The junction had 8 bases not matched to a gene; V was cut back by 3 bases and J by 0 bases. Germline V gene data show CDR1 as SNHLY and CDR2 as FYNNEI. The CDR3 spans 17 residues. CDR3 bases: TGTGCCAGCAGTGAGGCCGGGACAGCAGACTCTGGAAACACCATATATTTT. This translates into CASSEAGTADSGNTIYF.